These T cell receptor beta chains were read from a single sample in a study of shared clonotypes between healthy human individuals. Using immunoSEQ multiplex PCR, the repertoire was profiled, and TCRdb retains in-frame clones only, with some absent. The sample holds about 470,000 clones, about 76% seen once. Sequenced material: PBMCs. The receptors were gathered from a woman in her thirties or forties in good health. Some clones in this sample may be carry-over from other donors' samples. Each CDR3 is given with its conserved first and last residue. A D gene is named only where the DNA matches it firmly. Rows give clone size only sometimes, using once, few, many, or a class for an expanded clone.

v_gene: TRBV5-4; d_gene: TRBD1; j_gene: TRBJ2-1; abundance: NA; CDR3aa: CASSQYGTGSYNEQFF; CDR3nt: TGTGCCAGCAGCCAGTACGGGACAGGGAGCTACAATGAGCAGTTCTTC
v_gene: TRBV9; d_gene: NA; j_gene: TRBJ2-1; abundance: NA; CDR3aa: CASSRDLPSNEQFF; CDR3nt: TGTGCCAGCAGCAGGGACTTACCTTCCAATGAGCAGTTCTTC
v_gene: TRBV10-3; d_gene: NA; j_gene: TRBJ1-4; abundance: NA; CDR3aa: CAISESRGAGEKLFF; CDR3nt: TGTGCCATCAGTGAGTCGAGGGGGGCCGGTGAAAAACTGTTTTTT
v_gene: TRBV1; d_gene: NA; j_gene: TRBJ2-1; abundance: NA; CDR3aa: CTSSRSGSRAYNEQFF; CDR3nt: TGCACCAGCAGTCGTAGCGGGAGCCGAGCCTACAATGAGCAGTTCTTC
v_gene: TRBV15; d_gene: NA; j_gene: TRBJ2-5; abundance: NA; CDR3aa: CATSRWETGLETQYF; CDR3nt: TGTGCCACCAGCAGATGGGAAACAGGGTTGGAGACCCAGTACTTC
v_gene: TRBV7-8; d_gene: NA; j_gene: TRBJ2-6; abundance: NA; CDR3aa: CASSLEVRGTGANVLTF; CDR3nt: TGTGCCAGCAGCTTAGAGGTCAGGGGAACTGGGGCCAACGTCCTGACTTTC
v_gene: TRBV12-2; d_gene: NA; j_gene: TRBJ2-7; abundance: NA; CDR3aa: CASRFGTGVEQYF; CDR3nt: TGTGCAAGTCGCTTTGGGACAGGGGTTGAGCAGTACTTC
v_gene: TRBV27; d_gene: TRBD1; j_gene: TRBJ1-5; abundance: NA; CDR3aa: CASSLSGQGSNQPQHF; CDR3nt: TGTGCCAGCAGTTTATCGGGACAGGGCTCCAATCAGCCCCAGCATTTT
v_gene: TRBV6-1; d_gene: NA; j_gene: TRBJ1-1; abundance: few; CDR3aa: CATLIQGRNTEAFF; CDR3nt: TGTGCCACCCTTATACAGGGTCGGAACACTGAAGCTTTCTTT
v_gene: TRBV19; d_gene: NA; j_gene: TRBJ1-1; abundance: once; CDR3aa: CASSIAGRGSDTEAFF; CDR3nt: TGTGCCAGTAGTATAGCGGGTAGGGGTTCGGACACTGAAGCTTTCTTT
v_gene: TRBV11-2; d_gene: NA; j_gene: TRBJ2-7; abundance: NA; CDR3aa: CASSLQWGEQYF; CDR3nt: TGTGCCAGCAGCCTACAGTGGGGCGAGCAGTACTTC
v_gene: TRBV5-1; d_gene: NA; j_gene: TRBJ1-6; abundance: NA; CDR3aa: CASSLGTGGDYNSPLHF; CDR3nt: TGCGCCAGCAGCCTAGGTACCGGGGGCGACTATAATTCACCCCTCCACTTT
v_gene: TRBV14; d_gene: NA; j_gene: TRBJ1-1; abundance: NA; CDR3aa: CASSPPGTRPFF; CDR3nt: TGTGCCAGCAGCCCCCCGGGTACCCGACCTTTCTTT
v_gene: TRBV25-1; d_gene: NA; j_gene: TRBJ1-1; abundance: NA; CDR3aa: CASSEYRQGKNTEAFF; CDR3nt: TGTGCCAGCAGTGAATATCGGCAGGGGAAGAACACTGAAGCTTTCTTT
v_gene: TRBV7-2; d_gene: NA; j_gene: TRBJ2-1; abundance: NA; CDR3aa: CASSLSGREQFF; CDR3nt: TGTGCCAGCAGCTTGTCAGGCAGAGAGCAGTTCTTC
v_gene: TRBV19; d_gene: NA; j_gene: TRBJ1-3; abundance: few; CDR3aa: CASSSQGRGHTIYF; CDR3nt: TGTGCCAGTAGTAGCCAGGGAAGAGGACACACCATATATTTT
v_gene: TRBV20-1; d_gene: NA; j_gene: TRBJ2-1; abundance: NA; CDR3aa: CSARVYNEQFF; CDR3nt: TGCAGTGCTAGAGTTTACAATGAGCAGTTCTTC
v_gene: TRBV7-2; d_gene: NA; j_gene: TRBJ1-2; abundance: NA; CDR3aa: CASSLEATASRYTF; CDR3nt: TGTGCCAGCAGCTTAGAAGCAACCGCCTCTCGCTACACCTTC
v_gene: TRBV19; d_gene: NA; j_gene: TRBJ2-6; abundance: many; CDR3aa: CASSVNPGTGANVLTF; CDR3nt: TGTGCCAGTAGTGTCAACCCAGGGACTGGGGCCAACGTCCTGACTTTC
v_gene: TRBV19; d_gene: NA; j_gene: TRBJ2-4; abundance: NA; CDR3aa: CASSIQARGGNIQYF; CDR3nt: TGTGCCAGTAGTATTCAGGCGCGGGGCGGTAACATTCAGTACTTC
v_gene: TRBV19; d_gene: NA; j_gene: TRBJ2-7; abundance: NA; CDR3aa: CASSATVLYEQYF; CDR3nt: TGTGCCAGTAGTGCGACAGTGCTCTACGAGCAGTACTTC
v_gene: TRBV6-5; d_gene: TRBD1; j_gene: TRBJ1-3; abundance: NA; CDR3aa: CASSYAGTGWATIYF; CDR3nt: TGTGCCAGCAGTTACGCCGGGACAGGGTGGGCCACCATATATTTT
v_gene: TRBV29-1; d_gene: TRBD1; j_gene: TRBJ2-2; abundance: NA; CDR3aa: CSVDRSTGELFF; CDR3nt: TGCAGCGTGGACAGGAGCACCGGGGAGCTGTTTTTT
v_gene: TRBV7-3; d_gene: NA; j_gene: TRBJ2-2; abundance: NA; CDR3aa: CASSFLPGQNTGELFF; CDR3nt: TGTGCCAGCAGCTTTCTACCCGGACAGAACACCGGGGAGCTGTTTTTT
v_gene: TRBV4-1; d_gene: TRBD2; j_gene: TRBJ2-5; abundance: NA; CDR3aa: CASSPRTSGSQETQYF; CDR3nt: TGCGCCAGCAGCCCCCGGACTAGCGGGAGTCAAGAGACCCAGTACTTC
v_gene: TRBV19; d_gene: TRBD2; j_gene: TRBJ2-3; abundance: NA; CDR3aa: CASSPLFAGGTDTQYF; CDR3nt: TGTGCCAGTAGTCCCCTTTTTGCGGGAGGCACAGATACGCAGTATTTT
v_gene: TRBV11-3; d_gene: TRBD1; j_gene: TRBJ2-7; abundance: NA; CDR3aa: CASSTGDREGSEQYF; CDR3nt: TGTGCCAGCAGCACCGGGGACAGGGAGGGTAGCGAGCAGTACTTC
v_gene: TRBV28; d_gene: TRBD2; j_gene: TRBJ2-7; abundance: NA; CDR3aa: CASRPPRGTNYF; CDR3nt: TGTGCCAGCAGGCCACCCCGCGGGACTAACTACTTC
v_gene: TRBV10-1; d_gene: TRBD1; j_gene: TRBJ2-1; abundance: NA; CDR3aa: CASSGQGSSYNEQFF; CDR3nt: TGCGCCAGCAGTGGACAGGGCAGCTCCTACAATGAGCAGTTCTTC
v_gene: TRBV30; d_gene: TRBD2; j_gene: TRBJ2-4; abundance: NA; CDR3aa: CAWSVLAGDADIQYF; CDR3nt: TGTGCCTGGAGTGTTTTAGCGGGAGATGCCGACATTCAGTACTTC
v_gene: TRBV28; d_gene: NA; j_gene: TRBJ1-6; abundance: NA; CDR3aa: CASSLYTASPLHF; CDR3nt: TGTGCCAGCAGTTTATATACAGCTTCACCCCTCCACTTT
v_gene: TRBV19; d_gene: NA; j_gene: TRBJ2-6; abundance: few; CDR3aa: CASSRYWGISGANVLTF; CDR3nt: TGTGCCAGTTCCCGTTATTGGGGGATATCGGGGGCCAACGTCCTGACTTTC
v_gene: TRBV29-1; d_gene: NA; j_gene: TRBJ1-1; abundance: NA; CDR3aa: CSGRGHHTEAFF; CDR3nt: TGCAGCGGCCGGGGCCATCACACTGAAGCTTTCTTT
v_gene: TRBV7-2; d_gene: TRBD2; j_gene: TRBJ2-4; abundance: NA; CDR3aa: CASSLFRLAEKNTQYF; CDR3nt: TGTGCCAGCAGCTTATTTCGGCTAGCGGAGAAAAACACTCAGTACTTC
v_gene: TRBV29-1; d_gene: NA; j_gene: TRBJ2-2; abundance: NA; CDR3aa: CSVAPWDGPGELFF; CDR3nt: TGCAGCGTTGCCCCTTGGGATGGGCCCGGGGAGCTGTTTTTT
v_gene: TRBV30; d_gene: NA; j_gene: TRBJ1-2; abundance: NA; CDR3aa: CAWSSEYYGYTF; CDR3nt: TGTGCCTGGAGTTCCGAATACTATGGCTACACCTTC